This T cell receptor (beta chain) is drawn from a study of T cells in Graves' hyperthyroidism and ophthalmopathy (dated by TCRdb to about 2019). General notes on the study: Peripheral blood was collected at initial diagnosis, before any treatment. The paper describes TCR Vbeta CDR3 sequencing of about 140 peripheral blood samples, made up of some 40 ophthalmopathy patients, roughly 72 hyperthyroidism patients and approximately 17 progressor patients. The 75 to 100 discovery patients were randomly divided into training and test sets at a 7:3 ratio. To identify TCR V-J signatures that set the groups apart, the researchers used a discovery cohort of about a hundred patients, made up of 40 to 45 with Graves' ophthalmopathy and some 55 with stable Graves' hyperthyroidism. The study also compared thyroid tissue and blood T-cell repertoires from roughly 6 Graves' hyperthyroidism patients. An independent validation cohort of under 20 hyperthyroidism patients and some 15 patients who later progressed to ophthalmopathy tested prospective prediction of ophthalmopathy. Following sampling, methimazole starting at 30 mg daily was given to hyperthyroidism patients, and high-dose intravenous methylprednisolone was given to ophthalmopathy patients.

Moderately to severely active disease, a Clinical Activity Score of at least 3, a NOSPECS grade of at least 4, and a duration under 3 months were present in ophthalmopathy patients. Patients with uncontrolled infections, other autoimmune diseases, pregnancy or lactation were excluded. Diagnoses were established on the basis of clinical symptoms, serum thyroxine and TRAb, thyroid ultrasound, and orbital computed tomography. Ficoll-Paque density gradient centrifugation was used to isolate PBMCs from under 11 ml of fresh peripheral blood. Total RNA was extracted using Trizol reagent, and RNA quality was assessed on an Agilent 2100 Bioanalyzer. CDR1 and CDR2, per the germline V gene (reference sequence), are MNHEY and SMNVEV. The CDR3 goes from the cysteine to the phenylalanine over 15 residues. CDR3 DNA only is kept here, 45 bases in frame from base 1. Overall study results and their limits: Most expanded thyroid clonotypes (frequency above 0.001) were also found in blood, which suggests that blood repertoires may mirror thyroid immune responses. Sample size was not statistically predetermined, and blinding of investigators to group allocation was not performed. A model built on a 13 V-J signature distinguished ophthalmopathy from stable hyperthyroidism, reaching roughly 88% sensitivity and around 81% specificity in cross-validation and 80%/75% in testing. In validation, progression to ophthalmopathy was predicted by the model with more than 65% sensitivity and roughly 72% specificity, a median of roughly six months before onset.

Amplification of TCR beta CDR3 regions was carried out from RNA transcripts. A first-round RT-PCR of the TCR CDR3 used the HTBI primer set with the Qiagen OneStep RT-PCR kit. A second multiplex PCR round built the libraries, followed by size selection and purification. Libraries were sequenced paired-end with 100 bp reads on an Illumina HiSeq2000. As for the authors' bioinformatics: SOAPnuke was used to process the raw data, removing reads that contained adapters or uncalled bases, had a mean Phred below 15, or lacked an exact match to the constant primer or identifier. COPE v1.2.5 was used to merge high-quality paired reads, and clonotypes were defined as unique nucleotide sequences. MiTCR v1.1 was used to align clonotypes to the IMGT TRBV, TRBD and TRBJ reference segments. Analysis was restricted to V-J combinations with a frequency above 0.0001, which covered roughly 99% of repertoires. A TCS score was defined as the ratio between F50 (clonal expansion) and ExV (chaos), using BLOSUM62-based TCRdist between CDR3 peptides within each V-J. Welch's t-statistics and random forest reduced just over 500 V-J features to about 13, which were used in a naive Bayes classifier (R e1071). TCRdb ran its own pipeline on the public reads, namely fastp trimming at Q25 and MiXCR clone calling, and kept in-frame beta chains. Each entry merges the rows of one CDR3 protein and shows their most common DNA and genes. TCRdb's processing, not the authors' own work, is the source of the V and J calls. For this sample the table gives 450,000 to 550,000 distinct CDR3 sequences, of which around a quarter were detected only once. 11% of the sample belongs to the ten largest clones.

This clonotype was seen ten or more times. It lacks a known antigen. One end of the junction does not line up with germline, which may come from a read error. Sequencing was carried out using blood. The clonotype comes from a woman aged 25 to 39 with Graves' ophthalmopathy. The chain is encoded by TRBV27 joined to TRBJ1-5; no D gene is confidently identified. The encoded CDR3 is CASSLSAGSNQPQHF. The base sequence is TGTGCCAGCAGTCTATCCGCAGGCTCGAATCAGCCCCAGCATTTT.